The sequence of this T cell receptor beta chain was determined in a study of regulatory T cells in long-lasting Graves disease. Findings and caveats of the study: In persistent patients, shared public clonotypes (under 3,000) outnumbered those in new patients (roughly 870).

This sample's time point: newly diagnosed GD, antithyroid drugs for less than 3 months. The TCR library used RNA extracted from PBMCs. This CDR3 is built from 13 residues. Germline V lookup: CDR1 LNHDA, CDR2 SQIVND (reference sequence). Assembly of TCR beta libraries relied on iRepertoire HTBI primers together with Arm-PCR of CDR3 regions. TCRdb re-analysed the multiplex PCR reads in MiXCR, keeping a single row per CDR3 protein. The repertoire includes a few hundred thousand distinct CDR3 sequences, roughly 15% of them detected once, and approximately 22% sits in the top ten. With regard to this clonotype: Its specificity is not known. Germline is not matched at one junction end, which may reflect a read error.

The same data also went into a second study, on T cells in Graves' hyperthyroidism and ophthalmopathy. That paper states: Blood also held most thyroid clonotypes expanded beyond 0.001. Ophthalmopathy could be told apart from stable hyperthyroidism with a 13 V-J model.

This sequence was found in a woman aged 18-29 years with Graves disease. The specimen was peripheral blood mononuclear cells (PBMCs), collected at new diagnosis, from a patient treated with antithyroid drugs. The gene calls are TRBV19 and TRBJ2-3; D gene ambiguous. The chain's CDR3 is CTSSIFSIDTQYF. CDR3 sequence (DNA): TGTACCAGTAGTATATTCTCAATTGATACGCAGTATTTT.